This TCR beta chain was sequenced in a study of CD8+ T cells in alopecia areata. Peripheral blood samples and lesional scalp punch biopsies were obtained from alopecia areata patients. Germline CDR1 reads SGHDN; CDR2 reads FVKESK. This CDR3 contains 16 residues. About this clone itself: An end of the junction differs from the germline gene, which may be a read error.

RNA extraction was followed by reverse transcription into cDNA, which acted as the sequencing template. Libraries were prepared by immunoSEQ multiplex PCR; TCRdb keeps only in-frame clonotypes and omits some of them. The sample includes 7,500 to 9,500 clones, 45% to 70% seen only once; the top ten take less than 15%. This clonotype originated in a human donor with alopecia areata. The chain carries TRBV14 and TRBJ2-6; 10 bases match TRBD1. The sample in question was skin, obtained at week 0. The CDR3 reads CASSRQGASGADVLTF. The CDR3 coding sequence is TGTGCCAGCAGCCGACAGGGGGCCTCTGGGGCCGACGTCCTGACTTTC.